The 29 T cell receptor beta chains in this list originate from one sample, sequenced in a study of cytomegalovirus exposure and HLA in healthy donors. Both 60 Vbeta primers and 13 Jbeta primers went into the PCR. Using immunoSEQ multiplex PCR, the repertoire was profiled, and TCRdb retains in-frame clones only, with some absent. In the table there are tens of thousands of clones, roughly 76% of which are singletons. The sequenced sample was PBMCs. These receptors originate from a woman aged 30 to 39 in good health and CMV-seronegative.

The chain uses TRBV11-1 and TRBJ1-3, with TRBD1 matching over 7 bases. Germline V lookup: CDR1 SGHAT, CDR2 FQDESV (reference sequence). With V trimmed by 2 bases and J by 0 bases, 4 bases remained unmatched. The length of the CDR3 is 16 residues. CDR3 residues: CASSLPGQLSGNTIYF. The CDR3 DNA follows: TGTGCCAGCAGCTTACCGGGACAGCTCTCTGGAAACACCATATATTTT.

The genes are TRBV6-1 and TRBJ2-3, with 11 bases identical to TRBD2. The trim removed 4 bases at V and 3 bases at J, leaving 3 bases unmatched. CDR3 length: 15 amino acids. CDR1 is MNHNS and CDR2 is SASEGT in the germline V gene. The CDR3 spells CASSVAGGPTDTQYF. The CDR3 coding sequence is TGTGCCAGCAGTGTAGCGGGAGGGCCTACAGATACGCAGTATTTT.

The chain recombines TRBV11-3 with TRBJ2-7, with a tentative D call TRBD1 (6 bases). V lost 4 bases and J lost 3, with 19 bases in between. The length of the CDR3 is 16 residues. Germline V gene sequence: CDR1 SGHNT, CDR2 YENEEA. DNA of the CDR3: TGTGCCAGCAGCTCACCCGCGCCCGGGACATACTACGAGCAGTACTTC. Its protein product is CASSSPAPGTYYEQYF.

J is TRBJ1-3 and V is TRBV28; no clear D gene. This CDR3 spans 17 amino acids. With 1 base removed from V and 0 bases from J, the gap between germline ends came to 13 bases. The V gene's germline CDR1 is MDHEN and CDR2 SYDVKM. In DNA, the CDR3 is TGTGCCAGCAGTTTATTCTCTCCGCGGAGCTCTGGAAACACCATATATTTT. It translates to CASSLFSPRSSGNTIYF.

V and J are TRBV27 and TRBJ1-1; D is possibly TRBD1 (5 bases). Trimming took off 0 bases at V and 5 bases at J, with 10 bases between the two ends. This CDR3 contains 14 residues. CDR1 MNHEY and CDR2 SMNVEV come from the germline V gene (reference sequence). The CDR3 DNA follows: TGTGCCAGCAGTTTATCTCCAGGGTTGACTGAAGCTTTCTTT. This sequence encodes CASSLSPGLTEAFF.

The chain combines TRBV19 with TRBJ1-4; tentative D call: TRBD1 (5 bases). Trimming cost V 7 bases and J 7 bases, with 13 bases left between them. This CDR3 region has 13 residues. Germline loops: CDR1 LNHDA, CDR2 SQIVND (reference sequence). The CDR3 region is CASNGRDSEKLFF. The CDR3 DNA reads as TGTGCCAGTAACGGCAGGGATTCTGAAAAACTGTTTTTT.

This chain joins TRBV9 and TRBJ1-1; 7 bases agree with TRBD1. The CDR3 runs 17 residues. Germline CDR1 is SGDLS and CDR2 is YYNGEE. V was clipped by 1 base and J by 1 base; unmatched bases: 10. The CDR3 DNA is TGTGCCAGCAGCGTATCAGGGGGTTTGGGTGGGAACACTGAAGCTTTCTTT. It specifies CASSVSGGLGGNTEAFF. The full variable domain, with the rest looked up from reference TRBV9 and TRBJ1-1, is DSGVTQTPKHLITATGQRVTLRCSPRSGDLSVYWYQQSLDQGLQFLIQYYNGEERAKGNILERFSAQQFPDLHSELNLSSLELGDSALYFCASSVSGGLGGNTEAFFGQGTRLTVV.

The genes are TRBV5-6 and TRBJ2-1, with D possibly being TRBD2 (6 bases). In germline, CDR1 is SGHDT, CDR2 YYEEEE. Between the trimmed V and J ends, which lost 4 bases and 6 bases, there was a span of 11 bases. There are 13 residues in the CDR3. In nucleotides, the CDR3 is TGTGCCAGCAGCGGGGGGACCCTCAATGAGCAGTTCTTC. Amino acid sequence: CASSGGTLNEQFF.

This clone was found once. The chain joins TRBV5-5 to TRBJ2-3; 9 bases line up with TRBD1. Germline loops: CDR1 SGHKS, CDR2 YYEKEE (reference sequence). The CDR3 covers 15 residues. Trimming took 0 bases from V and 8 from J; bases not matched to a gene: 7. CDR3 DNA: TGTGCCAGCAGCTTGGCGGGGACAGGGTCTGGTACGCAGTATTTT. Amino acid sequence: CASSLAGTGSGTQYF. The full variable domain, with the rest looked up from reference TRBV5-5 and TRBJ2-3, is DAGVTQSPTHLIKTRGQQVTLRCSPISGHKSVSWYQQVLGQGPQFIFQYYEKEERGRGNFPDRFSARQFPNYSSELNVNALLLGDSALYLCASSLAGTGSGTQYFGPGTRLTVL.

In this sample, this clone turned up once. The gene calls are TRBV9 and TRBJ2-1, with TRBD2 as a possible D gene (6 bases). With 0 bases removed from V and 7 bases from J, the gap between germline ends came to 14 bases. Looked up from germline, CDR1 is SGDLS and CDR2 is YYNGEE. This CDR3 is 15 amino acids long. The CDR3 region has the DNA TGTGCCAGCAGCGTAGCTTGGGGGGTTGGGAATGAGCAGTTCTTC. It encodes CASSVAWGVGNEQFF.

The chain employs TRBV6-5 and TRBJ1-4; D ambiguous. CDR3 length: 14 amino acids. The germline CDR1 and CDR2 sequences are MNHEY and SVGAGI. With 2 bases removed from V and 8 bases from J, the gap between germline ends came to 12 bases. Here the CDR3 DNA reads TGTGCCAGCAGTTACGCGGGGATTAGGGAAAAACTGTTTTTT. Its protein is CASSYAGIREKLFF.

This clone was counted only a few times. The chain recombines TRBV14 with TRBJ1-1; no firm D call. Germline V CDR1 and CDR2: SGHDN, FVKESK. Trimming left V 4 bases short and J 2 bases short, with 26 bases between. The length of the CDR3 is 19 residues. The CDR3 is CASSPKTLRAEGPNTEAFF. DNA for the CDR3: TGTGCCAGCAGCCCAAAGACTCTTAGGGCCGAGGGTCCAAACACTGAAGCTTTCTTT.

J is TRBJ1-5 and V is TRBV6-1; the match to TRBD1 covers 8 bases. There are 18 residues in the CDR3. V gave up 1 base and J gave up 1 base; unmatched junction bases: 9. Germline V gives CDR1 MNHNS, CDR2 SASEGT. CDR3 in DNA: TGTGCCAGCAGTGAAGTAAGGGCAGGGGGCGAGAGCAATCAGCCCCAGCATTTT. This codes for CASSEVRAGGESNQPQHF.

The J gene is TRBJ1-2, the V gene TRBV28, with TRBD1 as a possible D gene (6 bases). The CDR3 contains 13 residues. From germline, CDR1 is MDHEN and CDR2 SYDVKM. V was cut by 2 bases and J by 5 bases, with 9 bases left in between. The CDR3 loop is CASSLIQGYGYTF. The CDR3 coding sequence is TGTGCCAGCAGTTTAATACAGGGTTATGGCTACACCTTC.

This clone occurred a few times. The chain combines TRBV11-3 with TRBJ1-1; 8 bases are a match to TRBD1. Germline CDR1 and CDR2: SGHNT and YENEEA. J was trimmed by 5 bases and V by 2 bases; bases with no gene match: 19. The CDR3 runs to 19 residues. The CDR3 nucleotides read TGTGCCAGCAGCTTAAGATTAAGAATCACTCAGGGGGCCAGGACTGAAGCTTTCTTT. This gives the protein CASSLRLRITQGARTEAFF.

The sample holds one count of this clone. The V gene is TRBV6-6, the J gene TRBJ1-5; D is perhaps TRBD1 (6 bases). This CDR3 comprises 16 residues. Trimming pared 8 bases from V and 3 bases from J, leaving 20 bases between. The germline gives CDR1 MNHNY, CDR2 SVGAGI (reference sequence). The CDR3 sequence: CASGRRLRGINQPQHF. The DNA of the CDR3 is TGTGCCAGCGGAAGAAGGCTCAGGGGTATCAATCAGCCCCAGCATTTT.

The CDR3 spells CASSYDTLARETQYF. The DNA for the CDR3 is TGTGCCAGCAGTTACGATACCCTAGCCCGGGAGACCCAGTACTTC. The chain joins TRBV6-5 to TRBJ2-5; D possibly corresponds to TRBD2 (5 bases). Trimming took 2 bases from V and 5 from J, leaving 15 bases between them. The V gene's germline CDR1 is MNHEY and CDR2 SVGAGI. The CDR3 consists of 15 residues.

This clone has a handful of counts. J is TRBJ2-5 and V is TRBV6-1; 8 bases fit TRBD1. CDR1 is MNHNS, CDR2 SASEGT, per germline. The J segment lost 2 bases and the V segment lost 2 bases, leaving 7 bases of the junction unmatched. The CDR3 extends over 16 amino acids. The CDR3 coding sequence is TGTGCCAGCAGTGAAACAGCCGGGACAGGACAAGAGACCCAGTACTTC. It codes for CASSETAGTGQETQYF.

The V gene is TRBV6-5, the J gene TRBJ2-5; D is ambiguous. V lost 4 bases and J 5 bases, leaving 14 bases between the germline ends. The CDR3 is made up of 14 amino acids. Germline CDR1 is MNHEY and CDR2 is SVGAGI. CDR3 sequence reads: CASSLTQHGETQYF. The CDR3 bases are TGTGCCAGCAGTTTAACTCAGCACGGGGAGACCCAGTACTTC.

The rearrangement links TRBV30 to TRBJ1-4; D is uncertain. V was clipped by 2 bases and J by 0 bases, with 10 bases between them. Germline lookup yields CDR1 GTSNPN and CDR2 SVGIG (reference sequence). The CDR3 is made up of 15 amino acids. The chain's CDR3 is CAWSPRRATNEKLFF. CDR3 nucleotide sequence: TGTGCCTGGAGTCCCCGGCGGGCAACTAATGAAAAACTGTTTTTT.

The gene calls are TRBV10-3 and TRBJ2-7; TRBD2 matches at 9 bases. The CDR3 totals 18 residues. The germline CDR1 and CDR2 sequences are ENHRY and SYGVKD. With V trimmed by 4 bases and J by 3 bases, 16 bases remained unmatched. This CDR3 reads CAISGASGVSVHLYEQYF. The CDR3 DNA reads as TGTGCCATCAGTGGAGCTAGCGGGGTCTCGGTACACCTCTACGAGCAGTACTTC.

This clone was recorded a few times. CDR3 bases: TGTGCCAGTAGTATAGGAGGCAGTTACTCCTACGAGCAGTACTTC. Amino acids: CASSIGGSYSYEQYF. V usage is TRBV19 and J usage is TRBJ2-7, with no clear D. The CDR3 is made up of 15 amino acids. Deletions cut 1 base from V and 0 bases from J, with 10 bases between. Germline V CDR1 and CDR2: LNHDA, SQIVND (reference sequence). Using reference TRBV19 and TRBJ2-7 for the parts outside the CDR3, the full variable domain is DGGITQSPKYLFRKEGQNVTLSCEQNLNHDAMYWYRQDPGQGLRLIYYSQIVNDFQKGDIAEGYSVSREKKESFPLTVTSAQKNPTAFYLCASSIGGSYSYEQYFGPGTRLTVT.

The rearrangement joins TRBV7-9 to TRBJ2-2; D is ambiguous. CDR1 is SEHNR and CDR2 is FQNEAQ in the germline V gene (reference sequence). V gave up 1 base and J gave up 3 bases, with 9 bases separating them. The CDR3 contains 15 residues. CDR3 sequence reads: CASSLEDSDTGELFF. The CDR3 bases are TGTGCCAGCAGCTTAGAAGACTCTGACACCGGGGAGCTGTTTTTT.

V gene TRBV29-1 combines with J gene TRBJ2-5; D remains ambiguous. The ends were cut back, 1 base at V and 4 bases at J, with 10 bases in the middle. This CDR3 comprises 13 residues. Germline values: CDR1 SQVTM, CDR2 ANQGSEA. The CDR3: CSVEVPPGETQYF. Written as DNA, the CDR3 is TGCAGCGTTGAAGTCCCCCCGGGAGAGACCCAGTACTTC.

The rearrangement uses TRBV5-8 and TRBJ2-2; possible D gene TRBD2, 6 bases. The CDR3 has 15 amino acids. CDR1 is SGHTS and CDR2 is YDEGEE in the germline V gene. The V end was cut by 7 bases, the J end by 6 bases, with 19 bases between. The CDR3 DNA is TGTGCCAGCGACCTCCTACACTCGGGAGCCGGGGAGCTGTTTTTT. Its protein product is CASDLLHSGAGELFF.

The chain links TRBV5-6 to TRBJ1-2, with TRBD1 matching 8 bases. The CDR3 contains 15 residues. V gave up 3 bases and J gave up 8 bases; unmatched junction bases: 12. Per the germline V gene, CDR1 is SGHDT and CDR2 is YYEEEE. The DNA for the CDR3 is TGTGCCAGCAGCTCTCACCGGCAGGGGGCGTGGGGCTACACCTTC. Its protein is CASSSHRQGAWGYTF.

This clone is labeled medium-sized (0.01 to 0.1%). V usage is TRBV28 and J usage is TRBJ1-1, with TRBD1 matching 9 bases. V trimming: 5 bases; J trimming: 0 bases; junction bases outside the gene matches: 13. This CDR3 is built from 18 residues. Germline V gives CDR1 MDHEN, CDR2 SYDVKM. The CDR3 here is CASSPPGQGGFMNTEAFF. CDR3 DNA sequence: TGTGCCAGCAGTCCCCCGGGACAGGGTGGTTTCATGAACACTGAAGCTTTCTTT.

This chain uses TRBV19 with TRBJ2-3; TRBD2 aligns across 8 bases. The CDR3 extends over 17 amino acids. V was clipped by 10 bases and J by 0 bases; unmatched bases: 15. Germline V CDR1 and CDR2: LNHDA, SQIVND (reference sequence). The CDR3 coding sequence is TGTGCCACCCGGGGGGGAGGAGGAAGCCTAAGCACAGATACGCAGTATTTT. Its protein product is CATRGGGGSLSTDTQYF.

The chain carries TRBV7-3 and TRBJ2-2; D gene uncertain. The CDR3 spans 13 residues. Looked up from germline, CDR1 is SGHTA and CDR2 is FQGTGA. V shed 5 bases and J shed 4 bases, with 8 bases lying between them. The CDR3 loop reads CASSTSITGELFF. The DNA for the CDR3 is TGTGCCAGCAGCACCTCTATCACCGGGGAGCTGTTTTTT.